Described below is a single T cell receptor beta chain sequence and its context. Its matching antigen is unknown. The data are from a study of T-cell memory formation after mild COVID-19. Overall study context: Clustering of TCRs was largely donor specific. Overall study findings and caveats: CD4/CD8 balance held among clones contracting day 15 to 85, and later expanders leaned CD4+. Among CD4+ contracting clones, most were CM and EM, and CD8+ ones EMRA.

Using its own MiXCR run on the 5' RACE reads, TCRdb lists one record per CDR3 protein. Of hundreds of thousands of distinct CDR3 sequences listed, 20% to 30% are singletons. This CDR3 comprises 15 residues. Germline V gene sequence: CDR1 LGHNA, CDR2 YSLEER. The V end lost 1 base, the J end lost 5 bases, and 14 bases lay between the germline ends. Sequenced input: PBMCs or a T cell subset sorted from them (not recorded which). V gene TRBV4-3 combines with J gene TRBJ1-2; no definite D call. The receptor comes from an adult woman who had mild COVID-19 (a few samples of this study predate the infection). Cell type and time point are not known. The CDR3 loop reads CASSQGTAIGYGYTF. The CDR3 bases are TGCGCCAGCAGCCAAGGTACAGCCATAGGATATGGCTACACCTTC.